This TCR beta chain was retrieved from a study of cytomegalovirus exposure and HLA in healthy donors. With 60 Vbeta and 13 Jbeta primers, the PCR was carried out. Profiled with immunoSEQ multiplex PCR; TCRdb holds only in-frame clones, not every one. The sample holds about 110,000 clones, around four fifths seen once. From germline, CDR1 is SGDLS and CDR2 YYNGEE. With 3 bases removed from V and 0 bases from J, the gap between germline ends came to 10 bases. The CDR3 is 15 residues long. The V and J genes are TRBV9 and TRBJ1-5; D remains unclear. Sequencing was carried out using PBMCs. This TCR came from a man aged 45-65 years in good health and CMV-seronegative. CDR3 nucleotides: TGTGCCAGCAGCGAAGGGAGTTATAGCAATCAGCCCCAGCATTTT. It is translated as CASSEGSYSNQPQHF.